The entry below gives a single T cell receptor beta chain sequence along with its context. This record comes from a study of T cells after posttransplantation cyclophosphamide. Profiling relied on immunoSEQ multiplex PCR, and the TCRdb table lists in-frame clones only, not all of them. The profile shows 35,000 to 40,000 clones, around 80% of them singletons. Cyclophosphamide on days +3 and +4 followed busulfan-fludarabine conditioning and a marrow graft. V gave up 1 base and J gave up 4 bases; unmatched junction bases: 2. The CDR3 totals 14 residues. Germline CDR1 MNHNY, CDR2 SVGAGI (reference sequence).

The source material was CD4+ T cells sorted from blood, sampled 1,700 to 2,000 days after a stem cell transplant with posttransplant cyclophosphamide. The chain couples TRBV6-6 to TRBJ2-3, with 7 bases lining up with TRBD2. This clonotype originated in a female patient in her thirties or forties who received an allogeneic stem cell transplant from a related donor, was CMV-positive, and had no GVHD. Some T cells may be the graft donor's. The DNA of the CDR3 is TGTGCCAGCAGTTACTGGGCGGGAGCAGATACGCAGTATTTT. This encodes CASSYWAGADTQYF.